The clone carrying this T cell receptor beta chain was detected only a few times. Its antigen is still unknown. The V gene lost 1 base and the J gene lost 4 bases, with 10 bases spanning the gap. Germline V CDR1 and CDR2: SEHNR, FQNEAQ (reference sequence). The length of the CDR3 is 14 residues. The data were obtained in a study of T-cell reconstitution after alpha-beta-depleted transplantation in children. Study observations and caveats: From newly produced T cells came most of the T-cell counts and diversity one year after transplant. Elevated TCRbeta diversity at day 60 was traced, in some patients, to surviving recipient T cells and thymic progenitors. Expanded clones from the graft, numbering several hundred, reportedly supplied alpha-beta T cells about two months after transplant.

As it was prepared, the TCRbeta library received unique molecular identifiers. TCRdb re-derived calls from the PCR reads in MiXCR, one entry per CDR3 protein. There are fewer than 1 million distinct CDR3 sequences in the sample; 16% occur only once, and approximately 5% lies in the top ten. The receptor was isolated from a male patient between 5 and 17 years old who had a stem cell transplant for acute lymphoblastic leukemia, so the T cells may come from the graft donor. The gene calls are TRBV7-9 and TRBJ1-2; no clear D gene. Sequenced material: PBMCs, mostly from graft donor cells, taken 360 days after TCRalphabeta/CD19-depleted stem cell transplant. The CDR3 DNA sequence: TGTGCCAGCAGCTTAGGTTTGTCGGGCTATGGCTACACCTTC. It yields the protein CASSLGLSGYGYTF.